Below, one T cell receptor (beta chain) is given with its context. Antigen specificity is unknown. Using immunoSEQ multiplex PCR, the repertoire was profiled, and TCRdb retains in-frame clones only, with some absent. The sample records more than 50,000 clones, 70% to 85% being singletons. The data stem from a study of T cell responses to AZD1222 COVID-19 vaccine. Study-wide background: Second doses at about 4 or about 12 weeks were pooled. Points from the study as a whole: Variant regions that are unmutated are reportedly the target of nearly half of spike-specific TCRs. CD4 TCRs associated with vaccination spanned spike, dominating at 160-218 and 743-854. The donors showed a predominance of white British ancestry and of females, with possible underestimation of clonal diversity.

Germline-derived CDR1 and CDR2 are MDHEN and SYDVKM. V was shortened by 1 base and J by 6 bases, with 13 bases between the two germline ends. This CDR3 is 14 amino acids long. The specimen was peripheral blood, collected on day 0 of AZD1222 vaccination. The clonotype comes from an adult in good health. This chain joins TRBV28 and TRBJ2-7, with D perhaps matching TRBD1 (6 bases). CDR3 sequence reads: CASSLYGGGGEQYF. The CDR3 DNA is TGTGCCAGCAGTTTATATGGGGGCGGCGGCGAGCAGTACTTC.